Reported below is one TCR beta chain. The antigen remains undetermined. This sample was included in a study of Ad26.COV2.S vaccination and SARS-CoV-2 variants. The germline V gene encodes CDR1 SNHLY and CDR2 FYNNEI. CDR3 size: 15 residues. Between the trimmed V and J ends, which lost 3 bases and 3 bases, there was a span of 14 bases. Study findings and constraints: Post-vaccination spike-specific CD8+ and CD4+ T cell responses reportedly had substantial breadth. Similar non-spike TCR breadth was observed in recipients of vaccine and of placebo. Vaccine recipients showed a spike-specific TCR breadth that was higher than in placebo recipients.

Sequencing was performed with immunoSEQ multiplex PCR; in TCRdb, only in-frame clones are kept and a portion is missing. The sample yields over 130,000 clones, just over 85% seen once. This clonotype was sampled from a human donor who had recovered from COVID-19. The rearrangement links TRBV2 to TRBJ1-2, with a weak D call TRBD1 (5 bases). The sequences come from peripheral blood, collected after recovery from COVID-19. This CDR3 reads CASSDPQGGDYGYTF. The CDR3 nucleotides read TGTGCCAGCAGTGACCCCCAGGGAGGGGACTATGGCTACACCTTC. Full variable domain (missing parts from reference TRBV2 and TRBJ1-2): EPEVTQTPSHQVTQMGQEVILRCVPISNHLYFYWYRQILGQKVEFLVSFYNNEISEKSEIFDDQFSVERPDGSNFTLKIRSTKLEDSAMYFCASSDPQGGDYGYTFGSGTRLTVV.